Listed here are 27 T cell receptor beta chains from one sample, sequenced in a study of shared T cell receptors in the human thymus. TCRdb keeps only in-frame clones here, not all; method: immunoSEQ multiplex PCR. The sample consists of some 760,000 clones, roughly 85% of them appearing once. These same data were also listed under a study on human thymus T cells.

The sample taken for sequencing was thymocytes. The receptors were gathered from a girl less than two years old with a congenital heart defect.

The chain is built from TRBV18 and TRBJ2-1; the D gene is possibly TRBD2 (5 bases). Germline assignment: CDR1 KGHSH and CDR2 LQKENI. The CDR3 is 15 residues long. Trimming stripped 2 bases from V and 6 bases from J, with 14 bases between. The CDR3 DNA sequence: TGTGCCAGCTCACCATTTTCGCCTAGCCGCAATGAGCAGTTCTTC. Its protein product is CASSPFSPSRNEQFF.

The J gene is TRBJ1-1, the V gene TRBV5-6, with TRBD1 identical over 9 bases. With 1 base clipped from V and 6 bases from J, the junction kept 10 bases outside the gene matches. The germline gives CDR1 SGHDT, CDR2 YYEEEE. The CDR3 has 16 amino acids. Here the CDR3 reads CASSLSGQGIFAEAFF. In nucleotides, the CDR3 is TGTGCCAGCAGCTTGTCGGGACAGGGAATATTTGCTGAAGCTTTCTTT.

The chain recombines TRBV9 with TRBJ2-7; D unresolved. Germline V gene sequence: CDR1 SGDLS, CDR2 YYNGEE. The CDR3 extends over 15 amino acids. V was cut by 0 bases and J by 0 bases, with 10 bases left in between. CDR3: CASSVVASPSYEQYF. DNA of the CDR3: TGTGCCAGCAGCGTAGTTGCCAGTCCCTCCTACGAGCAGTACTTC.

The chain recombines TRBV11-2 with TRBJ2-3, with unresolved D. Trimming removed 1 base at V and 9 bases at J, with 17 bases between. The germline gives CDR1 SGHAT, CDR2 FQNNGV. There are 15 residues in the CDR3. The CDR3 bases are TGTGCCAGCAGCTTAGTGGCGACAATACGGTTGACGCAGTATTTT. Its translation is CASSLVATIRLTQYF. Complete variable domain (other parts from reference TRBV11-2 and TRBJ2-3): EAGVAQSPRYKIIEKRQSVAFWCNPISGHATLYWYQQILGQGPKLLIQFQNNGVVDDSQLPKDRFSAERLKGVDSTLKIQPAKLEDSAVYLCASSLVATIRLTQYFGPGTRLTVL.

The CDR3 reads CASSLLRGGVDGELFF. Written as DNA, the CDR3 is TGTGCCAGCAGCTTACTGCGGGGGGGCGTGGACGGGGAGCTGTTTTTT. The chain joins TRBV11-3 to TRBJ2-2; TRBD2 matches 9 bases. The CDR3 has 16 amino acids. From germline, CDR1 is SGHNT and CDR2 YENEEA. Trimming removed 2 bases from V and 7 bases from J; junction bases left unmatched: 8.

The CDR3 DNA follows: TGTGCCAGCCTTTATGACAGGGTCACATTCACAGATACGCAGTATTTT. Translating gives CASLYDRVTFTDTQYF. The chain combines TRBV2 with TRBJ2-3, with TRBD1 matching 7 bases. The length of the CDR3 is 16 residues. Per the germline V gene, CDR1 is SNHLY and CDR2 is FYNNEI. The V and J ends lost 8 bases and 2 bases, in that order; junction bases with no gene match: 13. Using reference TRBV2 and TRBJ2-3 for the parts outside the CDR3, the full variable domain is EPEVTQTPSHQVTQMGQEVILRCVPISNHLYFYWYRQILGQKVEFLVSFYNNEISEKSEIFDDQFSVERPDGSNFTLKIRSTKLEDSAMYFCASLYDRVTFTDTQYFGPGTRLTVL.

The DNA for the CDR3 is TGTGCCAGTTACAGGGGAGGCGGGGAGCTGTTTTTT. Its protein product is CASYRGGGELFF. The rearrangement joins TRBV19 to TRBJ2-2; D is possibly TRBD1 (7 bases). This CDR3 is built from 12 residues. Germline V lookup: CDR1 LNHDA, CDR2 SQIVND (reference sequence). V lost 8 bases and J 7 bases, leaving 11 bases between the germline ends.

The rearrangement links TRBV5-1 to TRBJ2-6; D ambiguous. CDR1 and CDR2 from the germline V gene are SGHRS and YFSETQ. The CDR3 length is 15 residues. Trimming removed 1 base at V and 0 bases at J, with 5 bases between. The CDR3 DNA follows: TGCGCCAGCAGCTTGTCGCGCTCTGGGGCCAACGTCCTGACTTTC. This codes for CASSLSRSGANVLTF.

V is TRBV19 and J is TRBJ1-1; 7 bases align to TRBD1. This CDR3 has 17 residues. Germline V gives CDR1 LNHDA, CDR2 SQIVND (reference sequence). V lost 5 bases and J lost 0; bases outside the gene matches: 12. CDR3 nucleotides: TGTGCCAGTAGTGCCCCCGGGACAGTGAAGATGAACACTGAAGCTTTCTTT. Translated: CASSAPGTVKMNTEAFF.

The rearrangement links TRBV7-8 to TRBJ1-2; D is unresolved. Trimming shortened V by 7 bases and J by 0 bases, and 15 bases separated the two germline ends. This CDR3 is 15 amino acids long. Germline-derived CDR1 and CDR2 are SGHVS and FQNEAQ. CDR3 amino acids: CASTDPEEANYGYTF. The CDR3, as DNA: TGTGCCAGCACCGACCCGGAAGAGGCTAACTATGGCTACACCTTC.

The chain carries TRBV10-3 and TRBJ2-1, with a possible D match to TRBD2 (7 bases). Deletions cut 3 bases from V and 4 bases from J, with 13 bases between. The CDR3 has 15 amino acids. Germline V gene sequence: CDR1 ENHRY, CDR2 SYGVKD. The CDR3: CAISEEGGWYNEQFF. CDR3 sequence (DNA): TGTGCCATCAGTGAAGAGGGGGGGTGGTACAATGAGCAGTTCTTC.

The V call is TRBV7-6, the J call TRBJ2-3, with 10 bases fitting TRBD1. The junction had 7 bases not matched to a gene; V was cut back by 2 bases and J by 5 bases. CDR1 and CDR2 from the germline V gene are SGHVS and FNYEAQ. The CDR3 extends over 16 amino acids. In DNA, the CDR3 is TGTGCCAGCAGCTTACGTCGGGACAGGGGAAGAGATACGCAGTATTTT. Its translation is CASSLRRDRGRDTQYF.

The CDR3 spells CASSGPGTTVGYTF. CDR3 coding DNA: TGTGCCAGCAGTGGGCCGGGGACAACTGTCGGCTACACCTTC. The chain is built from TRBV2 and TRBJ1-2; the D gene is possibly TRBD1 (6 bases). V was trimmed by 4 bases and J by 8 bases, leaving 17 bases between them. This CDR3 is 14 amino acids long. The germline V gene encodes CDR1 SNHLY and CDR2 FYNNEI.

The rearrangement uses TRBV28 and TRBJ1-2, with 12 bases matching TRBD1. This CDR3 has 19 amino acids. Germline CDR1 reads MDHEN; CDR2 reads SYDVKM. Losses at the gene ends were 6 bases for V and 6 bases for J; bases not matched to a gene: 20. The CDR3 nucleotides read TGTGCCAGCAGCCTACCCGGGACAGGGGGCCAGGGGTCATTAGATGGCTACACCTTC. Protein product: CASSLPGTGGQGSLDGYTF.

The chain employs TRBV5-1 and TRBJ2-7; possible D gene TRBD1, 6 bases. The CDR3 runs to 16 residues. Trimming left V 4 bases short and J 2 bases short, with 19 bases between. Germline CDR1 SGHRS, CDR2 YFSETQ. The CDR3 DNA reads TGCGCCAGCAGCCTCAGATACGGACAGTCTACCTACGAGCAGTACTTC. Amino acid sequence: CASSLRYGQSTYEQYF.

The V gene is TRBV27, the J gene TRBJ2-3; D uncertain. V was cut by 7 bases and J by 3 bases, with 20 bases left in between. CDR1 is MNHEY, CDR2 SMNVEV, per germline (reference sequence). This CDR3 is built from 16 residues. The CDR3 loop reads CASTAGSSKETDTQYF. The CDR3 bases are TGTGCCAGCACCGCCGGGTCCTCGAAGGAGACAGATACGCAGTATTTT.

This sequence joins TRBV14 and TRBJ1-2; D remains ambiguous. Per germline, CDR1 SGHDN and CDR2 FVKESK. The CDR3 runs to 14 residues. The ends were cut back, 4 bases at V and 4 bases at J, with 13 bases in the middle. The CDR3, as DNA: TGTGCCAGCAGCCTTAATGAGGGATCCTATGGCTACACCTTC. It codes for CASSLNEGSYGYTF.

This clone was seen only once. J is TRBJ2-5 and V is TRBV5-6, with TRBD1 matching 8 bases. Germline V gene sequence: CDR1 SGHDT, CDR2 YYEEEE. This CDR3 is built from 14 residues. J lost 4 bases, V lost 4 bases, and 6 bases had no gene match. This chain's CDR3 is CASSPWTGRETQYF. The CDR3 region has the DNA TGTGCCAGCAGCCCCTGGACAGGGCGAGAGACCCAGTACTTC.

The V gene is TRBV5-8, the J gene TRBJ1-1; D unclear. CDR1 and CDR2 from the germline V gene are SGHTS and YDEGEE. The V end was cut by 4 bases, the J end by 1 base, with 11 bases between. This CDR3 region has 14 residues. CDR3 loop: CASSRRRGNTEAFF. As DNA, the CDR3 is TGTGCCAGCAGCCGGCGGCGGGGGAACACTGAAGCTTTCTTT.

The J gene is TRBJ1-1, the V gene TRBV25-1, with D perhaps TRBD1 (6 bases). Germline V gene data show CDR1 as MGHDK and CDR2 as SYGVNS. The ends were cut back, 4 bases at V and 6 bases at J, with 15 bases in the middle. This CDR3 spans 14 amino acids. DNA for the CDR3: TGTGCCAGCAGTGGAACAGGGTCAGGGGCTGAAGCTTTCTTT. Encoded protein: CASSGTGSGAEAFF.

This clone was seen a single time. The chain employs TRBV5-1 and TRBJ2-3, with D perhaps TRBD1 (6 bases). The CDR3 totals 15 residues. Trimming cost V 2 bases and J 2 bases, with 12 bases left between them. The V gene's germline CDR1 is SGHRS and CDR2 YFSETQ. CDR3 bases: TGCGCCAGCAGCTTTGGGGGCCATAACACAGATACGCAGTATTTT. This translates into CASSFGGHNTDTQYF.

The chain has TRBV4-3 and TRBJ1-3, with D possibly TRBD1 on 5 matching bases. CDR3 length: 16 amino acids. V gave up 4 bases and J gave up 0 bases, with 13 bases separating them. CDR1 LGHNA and CDR2 YSLEER come from the germline V gene. The CDR3 spells CASSRRRRGSGNTIYF. CDR3 bases: TGCGCCAGCAGCCGCCGAAGAAGGGGCTCTGGAAACACCATATATTTT.

The chain joins TRBV6-6 to TRBJ1-3; D call uncertain. Germline V gives CDR1 MNHNY, CDR2 SVGAGI (reference sequence). V gave up 2 bases and J gave up 1 base, with 12 bases separating them. The CDR3 has 16 amino acids. The CDR3 here is CASSYVKSGSGNTIYF. For the CDR3, the DNA is TGTGCCAGCAGTTACGTAAAGTCGGGTTCTGGAAACACCATATATTTT.

This clone was seen a handful of times. The gene calls are TRBV19 and TRBJ2-2; 11 bases line up with TRBD1. Germline trimming cut 6 bases from V and 10 bases from J; bases unmatched to any gene: 10. This CDR3 spans 15 amino acids. Germline V gives CDR1 LNHDA, CDR2 SQIVND (reference sequence). The CDR3 DNA reads as TGTGCCAGTAGCCCGGGACAGGGGGGGCGAAAGGAGCTGTTTTTT. It is translated as CASSPGQGGRKELFF.

The V call is TRBV6-1, the J call TRBJ1-3; the D is unclear. The CDR3 spans 15 residues. V was shortened by 5 bases and J by 2 bases, with 13 bases between the two germline ends. Germline V CDR1 and CDR2: MNHNS, SASEGT. The CDR3 DNA reads as TGTGCCAGCAGTCGAACCACATCCCCTGGAAACACCATATATTTT. As protein: CASSRTTSPGNTIYF.

Worth noting for this clone: Because it lacks the conserved phenylalanine or tryptophan at the end, this CDR3 is likely a read error. The DNA is left out, because the CDR3 cannot be placed on it with certainty; the CDR3 is given as TCRdb lists it. The V gene is TRBV13, the J gene TRBJ1-2; no DNA check was done on the table's D call, TRBD1. The CDR3 is 11 amino acids in total, end residues counted. Germline CDR1 and CDR2: PRHDT and FYEKMQ (reference sequence). The CDR3 sequence: CASSDTGLQRS.

This clone has just one count. The chain has TRBV5-1 and TRBJ2-1; D is unresolved. V lost 0 bases and J lost 6, with 13 bases in between. CDR1 and CDR2 from the germline V gene are SGHRS and YFSETQ. The length of the CDR3 is 15 residues. The CDR3 DNA reads as TGCGCCAGCAGCTTGGTTCTATCTCTAGGCAATGAGCAGTTCTTC. This gives the protein CASSLVLSLGNEQFF.